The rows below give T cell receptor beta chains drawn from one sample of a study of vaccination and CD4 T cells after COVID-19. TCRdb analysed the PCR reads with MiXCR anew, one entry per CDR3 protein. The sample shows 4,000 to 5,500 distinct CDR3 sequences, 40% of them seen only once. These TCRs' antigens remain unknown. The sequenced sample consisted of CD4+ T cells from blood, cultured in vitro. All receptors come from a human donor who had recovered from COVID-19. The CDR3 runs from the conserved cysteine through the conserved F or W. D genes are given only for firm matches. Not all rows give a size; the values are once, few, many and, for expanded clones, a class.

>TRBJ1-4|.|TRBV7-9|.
TGTGCCAGCAGCCCGGGGACCAGGACTAATGAAAAACTGTTTTTT
CASSPGTRTNEKLFF
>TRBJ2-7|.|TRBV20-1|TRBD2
TGCAGTGCCTGGCGGGGGACCTCCTACGAGCAGTACTTC
CSAWRGTSYEQYF
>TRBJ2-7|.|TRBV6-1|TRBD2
TGTGCCAGCAGCTCCCGCATGGTAGGGTCTAGCGGGAAAACCTACGAGCAGTACTTC
CASSSRMVGSSGKTYEQYF
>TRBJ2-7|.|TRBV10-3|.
TGTGCCATCAGTGCCTTAACAGGGGGGGGCGAGCAGTACTTC
CAISALTGGGEQYF
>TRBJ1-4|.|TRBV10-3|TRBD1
TGTGCCATCAGTGACGGGACAGCAACTAATGAAAAACTGTTTTTT
CAISDGTATNEKLFF
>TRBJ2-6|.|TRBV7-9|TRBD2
TGTGCCAGCAGCTTAGGGAAACTAGCGGGCGGCTCTGGGGCCAACGTCCTGACTTTC
CASSLGKLAGGSGANVLTF
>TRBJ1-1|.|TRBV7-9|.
TGTGCCAGCTCCCGGACAGTGAACACTGAAGCTTTCTTT
CASSRTVNTEAFF
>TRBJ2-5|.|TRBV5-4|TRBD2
TGTGCCAGCAGCTTGGATCTCGGGAGGTTCGAGACCCAGTACTTC
CASSLDLGRFETQYF
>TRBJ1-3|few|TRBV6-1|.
TGTGCCAGCAGTGAAGGGGGCGGGTTCGTGGACTCTGGAAACACCATATATTTT
CASSEGGGFVDSGNTIYF
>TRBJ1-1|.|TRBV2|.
TGTGCCAGCAGCGAACAGGGATCTTCTGAAGCTTTCTTT
CASSEQGSSEAFF
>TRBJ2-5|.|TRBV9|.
TGTGCCAGCAGCGTAGGATTTCAGGGGTTGTTGGAGACCCAGTACTTC
CASSVGFQGLLETQYF
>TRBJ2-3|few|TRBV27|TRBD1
TGTGCCAGCAGAGTGGGGGTCGACAGGGCGGATACGCAGTATTTT
CASRVGVDRADTQYF
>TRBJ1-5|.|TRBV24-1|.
TGTGCCACCAGTGGTACTCCGGGCGTGGGCAATCAGCCCCAGCATTTT
CATSGTPGVGNQPQHF
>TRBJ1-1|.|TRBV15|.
TGTGCCACCAGCAGGGCGGTGAACACTGAAGCTTTCTTT
CATSRAVNTEAFF
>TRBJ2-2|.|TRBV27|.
TGTGCCAGCAGACGGTCGGGCGGGGAGCTGTTTTTT
CASRRSGGELFF
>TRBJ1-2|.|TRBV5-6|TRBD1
TGTGCCAGCAGCTGGCTGACAGGGGGCGGCCACACCTTC
CASSWLTGGGHTF
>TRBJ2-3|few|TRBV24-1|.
TGTGCCACCAGTGAGGTTTCAGATACGCAGTATTTT
CATSEVSDTQYF
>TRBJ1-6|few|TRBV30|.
TGTGCCTGGAGTGTCCAGGCGGAAAATTCACCCCTCCACTTT
CAWSVQAENSPLHF
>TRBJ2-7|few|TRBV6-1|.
TGTGCCAGCAGAGTCCAGGGGCGCTCCTACGAGCAGTACTTC
CASRVQGRSYEQYF
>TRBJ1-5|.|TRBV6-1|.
TGTGCCAGCACTAGACAGTGGAATAATCAGCCCCAGCATTTT
CASTRQWNNQPQHF
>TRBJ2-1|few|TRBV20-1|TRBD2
TGCAGTGCTAGAGTGGGGACTAGAGTTTCGTACAATGAGCAGTTCTTC
CSARVGTRVSYNEQFF
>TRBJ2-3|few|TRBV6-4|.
TGTGCCAGCAGTGACGGGCGGTCAGGTGGGATAGATACGCAGTATTTT
CASSDGRSGGIDTQYF
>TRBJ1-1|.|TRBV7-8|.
TGTGCCAGCAGCGCGGACCCTGGGGCTGAAGCTTTCTTT
CASSADPGAEAFF
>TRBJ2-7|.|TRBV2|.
TGTGCCAGCAACGGACCTATCTACGAGCAGTACTTC
CASNGPIYEQYF
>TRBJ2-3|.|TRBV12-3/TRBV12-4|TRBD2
TGTGCCAGCAGGTTCAAGGCCTTTAGCGGGAGTACAGATACGCAGTATTTT
CASRFKAFSGSTDTQYF
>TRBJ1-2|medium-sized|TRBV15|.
TGTGCCACCAGTCAAAGGGTGGGCTATGGCTACACCTTC
CATSQRVGYGYTF
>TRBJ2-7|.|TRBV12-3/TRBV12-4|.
TGTGCCAGCAGTCTCCAAAACTACGAGCAGTACTTC
CASSLQNYEQYF
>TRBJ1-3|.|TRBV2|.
TGTGCCAGCAGTGTATCAGATTTCGCAAACACCATATATTTT
CASSVSDFANTIYF
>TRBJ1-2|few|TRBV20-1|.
TGCAGTGCTAGCCAGGACTATGGCTACACCTTC
CSASQDYGYTF
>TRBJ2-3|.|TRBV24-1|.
TGTGCCACCAGTGAGTTGATGGGGAGTGCAGATACGCAGTATTTT
CATSELMGSADTQYF
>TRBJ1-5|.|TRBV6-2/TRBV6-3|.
TGTGCCAGCAGTTATGGTGGCGCCCTCGCGAATAGCAATCAGCCCCAGCATTTT
CASSYGGALANSNQPQHF
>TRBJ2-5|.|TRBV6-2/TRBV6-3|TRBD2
TGTGCCAGCAGCTCATGGACTAGCCCGCAGACCCAGTACTTC
CASSSWTSPQTQYF
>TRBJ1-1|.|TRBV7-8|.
TGTGCCAGCAGCTTAGTACCTCGATCGATTCCTGGGGACGGATCTGAAGCTTTCTTT
CASSLVPRSIPGDGSEAFF
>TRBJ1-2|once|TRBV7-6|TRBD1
TGTGCCAGCAGCTTTGAAGGGGGCGCTTTGAATGGCTACACCTTC
CASSFEGGALNGYTF
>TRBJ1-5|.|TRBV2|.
TGTGCCAGCACCGGGACTCTGAATAGCAATCAGTCCCAGCATTTT
CASTGTLNSNQSQHF
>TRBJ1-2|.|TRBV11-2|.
TGTGCCAGCAGCCGAAGCCAAGACTATGGCTACACCTTC
CASSRSQDYGYTF
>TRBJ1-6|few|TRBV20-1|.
TGCAGTGCTAGAGATGGGGGGTTCGTAGACTATAATTCACCCCTCCACTTT
CSARDGGFVDYNSPLHF
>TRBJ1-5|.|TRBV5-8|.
TGTGCCAGCAACCGTGATTTGCAGCCCCAGCATTTT
CASNRDLQPQHF
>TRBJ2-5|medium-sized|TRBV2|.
TGTGCCAGCAGAAACAGGGACCGGCAAGAGACCCAGTACTTC
CASRNRDRQETQYF
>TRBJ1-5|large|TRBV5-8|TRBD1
TGTGCCAGCAGCTTGGGACAGGGGCGTTATCAGCCCCAGCATTTT
CASSLGQGRYQPQHF
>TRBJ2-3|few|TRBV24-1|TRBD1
TGTGCCACCAGTGACGCACTCAGAGGGGGCCGCCGGGCAGATACGCAGTATTTT
CATSDALRGGRRADTQYF
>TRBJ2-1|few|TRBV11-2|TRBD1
TGTGCCAGCAGCTTAGGGACAGGGGCCTACAATGAGCAGTTCTTC
CASSLGTGAYNEQFF
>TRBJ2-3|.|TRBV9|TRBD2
TGTGCCAGCAGCGTGGCGGGGGGCAGCCTTGAAGATACGCAGTATTTT
CASSVAGGSLEDTQYF
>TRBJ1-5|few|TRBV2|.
TGTGCCAGCAGGACATGGGGGGCTGGCAATCAGCCCCAGCATTTT
CASRTWGAGNQPQHF